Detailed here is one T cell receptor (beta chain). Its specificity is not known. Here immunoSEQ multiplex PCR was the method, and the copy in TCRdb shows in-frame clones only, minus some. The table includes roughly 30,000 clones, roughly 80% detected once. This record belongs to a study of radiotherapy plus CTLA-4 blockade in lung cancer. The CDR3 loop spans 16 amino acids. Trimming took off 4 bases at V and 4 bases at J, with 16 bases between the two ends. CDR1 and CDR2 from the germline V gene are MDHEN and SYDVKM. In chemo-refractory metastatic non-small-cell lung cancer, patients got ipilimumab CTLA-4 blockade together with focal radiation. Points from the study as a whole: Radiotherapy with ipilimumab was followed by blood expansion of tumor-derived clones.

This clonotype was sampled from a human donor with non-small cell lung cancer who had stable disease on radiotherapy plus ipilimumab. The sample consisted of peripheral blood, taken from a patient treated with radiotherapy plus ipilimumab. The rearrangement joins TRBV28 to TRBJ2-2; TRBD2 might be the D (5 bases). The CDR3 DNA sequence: TGTGCCAGCAGTTCGGACCTTAGCGATAGCACCGGGGAGCTGTTTTTT. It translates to CASSSDLSDSTGELFF. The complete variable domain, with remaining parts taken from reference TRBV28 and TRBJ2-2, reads DVKVTQSSRYLVKRTGEKVFLECVQDMDHENMFWYRQDPGLGLRLIYFSYDVKMKEKGDIPEGYSVSREKKERFSLILESASTNQTSMYLCASSSDLSDSTGELFFGEGSRLTVL.